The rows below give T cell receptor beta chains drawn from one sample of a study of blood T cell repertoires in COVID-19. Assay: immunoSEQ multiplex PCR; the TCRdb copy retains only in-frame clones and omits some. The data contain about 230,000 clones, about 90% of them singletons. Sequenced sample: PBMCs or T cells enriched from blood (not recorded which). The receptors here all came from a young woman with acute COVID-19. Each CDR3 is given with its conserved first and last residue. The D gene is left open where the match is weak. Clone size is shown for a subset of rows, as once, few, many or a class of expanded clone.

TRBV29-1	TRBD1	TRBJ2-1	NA	TGCAGCGGGACAGGGGATGAGCAGTTCTTC	CSGTGDEQFF
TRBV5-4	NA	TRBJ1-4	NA	TGTGCCAGCAGCCCAGCTCCCCCGGGTTCTAATGAAAAACTGTTTTTT	CASSPAPPGSNEKLFF
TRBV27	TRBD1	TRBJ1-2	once	TGTGCCAGCAGTTTTTCGGCAGGGGGCTATGGCTACACCTTC	CASSFSAGGYGYTF
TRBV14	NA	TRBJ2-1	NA	TGTGCCAGCAGCCTCTGGGACTGGAATGAGCAGTTCTTC	CASSLWDWNEQFF
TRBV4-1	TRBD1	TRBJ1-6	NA	TGCGCCAGCAGCCAAGAATACGAAGGGGGCTTTTCACCCCTCCACTTT	CASSQEYEGGFSPLHF
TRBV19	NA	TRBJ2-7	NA	TGTGCCAGTAGTCCTCCGGGATCCTTTCGGGAGCAGTACTTC	CASSPPGSFREQYF
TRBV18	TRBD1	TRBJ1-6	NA	TGTGCCAGCTCACTCGGGACAGCGAGGGATTCACCCCTCCACTTT	CASSLGTARDSPLHF
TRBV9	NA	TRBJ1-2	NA	TGTGCCAGCAGCGTAGAGGGGAACCCCCCTCCCTATGGCTACACCTTC	CASSVEGNPPPYGYTF
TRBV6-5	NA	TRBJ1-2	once	TGTGCCAGCAGTACACCAGAATTCTATGGCTACACCTTC	CASSTPEFYGYTF
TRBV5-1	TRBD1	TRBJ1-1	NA	TGCGCCAGCAGCAGGGGGCAGGCTGAAGCTTTCTTT	CASSRGQAEAFF
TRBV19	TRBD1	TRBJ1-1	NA	TGTGCCAGTAGTGCAACAGGGGGCAATGCTTTCTTT	CASSATGGNAFF
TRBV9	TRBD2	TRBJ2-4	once	TGTGCCAGCAGCGTAGCGGGCGGGGGGGCCGTTTCCAAAAACATTCAGTACTTC	CASSVAGGGAVSKNIQYF
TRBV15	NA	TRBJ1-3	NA	TGTGCCACCAGCAGGACTACGACAGGAACCTCCTCTGGAAACACCATATATTTT	CATSRTTTGTSSGNTIYF
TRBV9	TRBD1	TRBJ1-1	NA	TGTGCCAGCAGCGTACATGGACAGGGTACCGCTGAAGCTTTCTTT	CASSVHGQGTAEAFF
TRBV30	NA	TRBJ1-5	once	TGTGCCTGGAGTGTACCGGGGAGGGGGGGTCAGCCCCAGCATTTT	CAWSVPGRGGQPQHF
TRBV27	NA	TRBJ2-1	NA	TGTGCCAGCAGTTTTCAGGGTAGTAGTGAGCAGTTCTTC	CASSFQGSSEQFF
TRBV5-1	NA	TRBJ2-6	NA	TGCGCCAGCAGCCAACGAGGAGACGGGGCCAACGTCCTGACTTTC	CASSQRGDGANVLTF
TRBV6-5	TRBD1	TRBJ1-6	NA	TGTGCCAGCAGTCCCACAGGGGGCGGTTCACCCCTCCACTTT	CASSPTGGGSPLHF
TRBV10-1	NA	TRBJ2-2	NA	TGCGCCAGCAGTGATGGGCGACCCTTCCCCGGGGAGCTGTTTTTT	CASSDGRPFPGELFF
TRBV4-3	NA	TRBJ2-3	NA	TGCGCCAGCAGCCAAGTGGACAAAAGGGGGGATACGCAGTATTTT	CASSQVDKRGDTQYF
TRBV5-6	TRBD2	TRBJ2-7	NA	TGTGCCAGCAGCCTCCGGGGGGGAGGCCGCTACGAGCAGTACTTC	CASSLRGGGRYEQYF
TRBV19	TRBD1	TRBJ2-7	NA	TGTGCCAGTAGTATCCGCCTAGGACAGGGGGGCCACGAGCAGTACTTC	CASSIRLGQGGHEQYF